This T cell receptor (beta chain) emerged from a study of blood T cell repertoires in COVID-19. Looked up from germline, CDR1 is LNHDA and CDR2 is SQIVND (reference sequence). The V and J ends lost 2 bases and 2 bases respectively, with 10 bases between them. The CDR3 is 15 residues long. TCRdb keeps only in-frame clones here, not all; method: immunoSEQ multiplex PCR. The table records approximately 260,000 clones, approximately 90% of them present only once. V and J are TRBV19 and TRBJ2-1, with D perhaps TRBD2 (6 bases). Sequencing was carried out using PBMCs or T cells enriched from blood (not recorded which). The TCR comes from a young woman with acute COVID-19. The CDR3 region has the DNA TGTGCCAGTAGTATATGGGGGGTAGCCTACAATGAGCAGTTCTTC. It yields the protein CASSIWGVAYNEQFF.